The following is a TCR beta chain sequence with its context. The antigen remains unidentified. This record belongs to a study of cytomegalovirus exposure and HLA in healthy donors. The CDR3 extends over 12 amino acids. V trimming: 6 bases; J trimming: 7 bases; junction bases outside the gene matches: 1. Germline CDR1 is MNHEY and CDR2 is SVGAGI. PCR amplification relied on 60 Vbeta primers (plus 13 Jbeta primers). Sequencing was performed with immunoSEQ multiplex PCR; in TCRdb, only in-frame clones are kept and a portion is missing. The sample has 55,000 to 70,000 clones; roughly 77% are singletons. Study-wide results and limits: A later analysis found that most CMV-associated TCR beta chains appeared HLA-restricted. For cytomegalovirus status, the classifier reportedly gave diagnoses with high specificity and sensitivity. 150 or so TCR beta chains were listed as cytomegalovirus-associated. Further analysis was carried out later, and it showed several of the most significant clusters appearing linked to common viral pathogens.

The gene calls are TRBV6-5 and TRBJ1-2; 11 bases line up with TRBD1. Sequences were obtained from PBMCs. The receptor was isolated from a woman aged 25 to 39 in good health and CMV-seronegative. The DNA for the CDR3 is TGTGCCAGCAGGGACAGGGGGCTTGGCTACACCTTC. It yields the protein CASRDRGLGYTF.